Listed here are 17 T cell receptor beta chains from one sample, sequenced in a study of breast tumors, draining lymph nodes, adjacent tissues. TCRdb fed the multiplex PCR reads into MiXCR, producing one record per CDR3 protein. The repertoire has approximately 89,000 distinct CDR3 sequences, approximately 28% of them found once; the top ten carry 8.1%. Axillary draining lymph nodes of breast cancer patients supplied the node samples. What was sequenced was axillary lymph node tissue. These receptors originate from a female donor with breast cancer. Some clones in this sample may be carry-over from other donors' samples.

The CDR3 sequence: CASSSPKSSYNEQFF. The DNA for the CDR3 is TGTGCCAGCAGCTCCCCCAAGAGCTCCTACAATGAGCAGTTCTTC. The chain has TRBV5-4 and TRBJ2-1; D is uncertain. Looked up from germline, CDR1 is SGHNT and CDR2 is YYREEE (reference sequence). V gave up 3 bases and J gave up 0 bases, with 10 bases separating them. The CDR3 contains 15 residues.

This clonotype has ten or more counts. The genes are TRBV20-1 and TRBJ2-1; no clear D gene. This CDR3 has 10 amino acids. With 6 bases removed from V and 5 bases from J, the gap between germline ends came to 5 bases. Germline V CDR1 and CDR2: DFQATT, SNEGSKA (reference sequence). CDR3 DNA: TGCAGTGCCCGAAACAATGAGCAGTTCTTC. Translating gives CSARNNEQFF.

Notes on this clonotype: A clone one base away is much larger, so this may be a read error. The chain links TRBV6-2 or TRBV6-3 to TRBJ1-5; D gene uncertain. Between the trimmed V and J ends, which lost 0 bases and 6 bases, there was a span of 15 bases. Per germline, CDR1 MNHEY and CDR2 SVGEGT. This CDR3 is 16 amino acids long. The CDR3 coding sequence is TGTGCCAGCAGTTACTCTTCCGGGGTTAAAAGTCAGCCCCAGCATTTT. Translation: CASSYSSGVKSQPQHF.

The sample holds many counts of this clonotype. The chain has TRBV4-1 and TRBJ1-5; D is undetermined. V gave up 0 bases and J gave up 4 bases, with 4 bases separating them. CDR1 is MGHRA and CDR2 is YSYEKL in the germline V gene. The CDR3 spans 13 residues. The CDR3 region is CASSQDLNQPQHF. The CDR3 DNA reads TGCGCCAGCAGCCAAGATTTAAATCAGCCCCAGCATTTT.

Details on this clonotype: The conserved final phenylalanine or tryptophan is absent from the CDR3, which likely points to a read error. V and J are TRBV24-1 and TRBJ1-4, with a weak D call TRBD1 (5 bases). Germline CDR1 and CDR2: KGHDR and SFDVKD. The CDR3 has 13 amino acids. CDR3 protein: CATGDDSNEKLFL. The DNA of the CDR3 is TGTGCCACCGGTGATGACAGTAATGAAAAACTGTTTCTT.

This clonotype was picked up many times. This chain joins TRBV20-1 and TRBJ2-1; 8 positions match TRBD2. The CDR3 totals 15 residues. CDR1 is DFQATT, CDR2 SNEGSKA, per germline (reference sequence). The V segment lost 3 bases and the J segment 1 base; nucleotides outside the gene matches: 5. CDR3 loop: CSASKAGVSYNEQFF. The CDR3 DNA follows: TGCAGTGCTAGTAAAGCGGGGGTATCCTACAATGAGCAGTTCTTC.

This clonotype was recorded at least ten times. The chain combines TRBV14 with TRBJ1-6; D unclear. V gave up 4 bases and J gave up 0 bases, with 7 bases separating them. The germline gives CDR1 SGHDN, CDR2 FVKESK. The CDR3 length is 15 residues. CDR3 amino acids: CASSRGSSYNSPLHF. The CDR3 DNA is TGTGCCAGCAGCCGAGGAAGCTCCTATAATTCACCCCTCCACTTT.

This clonotype was seen at least ten times. The rearrangement uses TRBV4-3 and TRBJ2-5; D is undetermined. V lost 0 bases and J lost 7, with 18 bases in between. Germline V gene sequence: CDR1 LGHNA, CDR2 YSLEER. The CDR3 contains 16 residues. CDR3 region: CASSQDPPRPDGTQYF. In nucleotides, the CDR3 is TGCGCCAGCAGCCAAGACCCCCCTAGACCCGATGGGACCCAGTACTTC.

V usage is TRBV6-5 and J usage is TRBJ1-3, with 9 bases fitting TRBD1. The CDR3 is 18 residues long. The germline gives CDR1 MNHEY, CDR2 SVGAGI. J lost 3 bases, V lost 0 bases, and 9 bases had no gene match. The DNA for the CDR3 is TGTGCCAGCAGTTACTCGAAAGGGACAGGGAGTGTTGGAAACACCATATATTTT. Translation: CASSYSKGTGSVGNTIYF.

Concerning this clonotype: Compared with germline, one end of the junction differs, possibly owing to a read error. This chain links TRBV11-2 with TRBJ2-2; weak D call: TRBD2 (5 bases). The CDR3 loop spans 11 amino acids. CDR1 is SGHAT and CDR2 is FQNNGV in the germline V gene. As DNA, the CDR3 is TGTGCCAGCAGCTTAATCGGGGAGCCGTTTTTT. As protein: CASSLIGEPFF.

The V call is TRBV4-3, the J call TRBJ2-3; maybe TRBD2 (6 bases). V lost 1 base, J lost 5 bases, and 16 bases lay in between. In germline, CDR1 is LGHNA, CDR2 YSLEER. The CDR3 totals 16 residues. In DNA, the CDR3 is TGCGCCAGCAGCCAAGCGTTAACTAGCTTTGTAGATACGCAGTATTTT. Its translation: CASSQALTSFVDTQYF.

This clonotype came up many times. The chain is built from TRBV11-1 and TRBJ2-1; 11 bases are a match to TRBD2. Germline V gene data show CDR1 as SGHAT and CDR2 as FQDESV (reference sequence). Trimming cost V 1 base and J 9 bases; bases outside gene matches: 5. The CDR3 covers 15 residues. DNA of the CDR3: TGTGCCAGCAGCTTAGTAGCGGGAGGGCTGGGTGAGCAGTTCTTC. This codes for CASSLVAGGLGEQFF.

To note about this clonotype: Just one base apart from a much larger clone, this may be a read error. This chain uses TRBV6-1 with TRBJ2-7; D is possibly TRBD1 (7 bases). In germline, CDR1 is MNHNS, CDR2 SASEGT. The CDR3 covers 15 residues. CDR3 DNA sequence: TGTGCCAGCAGTCAAGCCGCGGGACAGTCCTACGAGCAGTACTTC. Translated, it gives CASSQAAGQSYEQYF.

At least ten counts were recorded for this clonotype. The chain recombines TRBV5-6 with TRBJ2-7; 8 nucleotides align to TRBD1. After removal of 3 bases from V and 3 bases from J, the junction contained 2 bases not matched to a gene. Germline V CDR1 and CDR2: SGHDT, YYEEEE. This CDR3 is built from 13 residues. Written as DNA, the CDR3 is TGTGCCAGCAGCTACGGGACAGGCTACGAGCAGTACTTC. It is translated as CASSYGTGYEQYF.

This clonotype was observed many times. At one of its ends the junction is not consistent with the germline gene, which may arise from a read error. The V and J genes are TRBV6-5 and TRBJ2-2; D is ambiguous. Per germline, CDR1 MNHEY and CDR2 SVGAGI. The CDR3 extends over 12 amino acids. The CDR3 region has the DNA TGTGCCAGCAGCGAGAACCCCGGGGAGCTGTTTTTT. The encoded protein is CASSENPGELFF.

The V gene is TRBV7-2, the J gene TRBJ2-5; D is perhaps TRBD1 or TRBD2 (6 bases each). The CDR3 spans 16 residues. Looked up from germline, CDR1 is SGHTA and CDR2 is FQGNSA. V dropped 0 bases and J dropped 0 bases, with 11 bases sitting between them. CDR3 nucleotides: TGTGCCAGCAGCTTAGCGGGGGGCCGTGACCAAGAGACCCAGTACTTC. It specifies CASSLAGGRDQETQYF.

At least ten counts were recorded for this clonotype. The chain joins TRBV14 to TRBJ2-7, with 8 bases aligning to TRBD1. Germline CDR1 is SGHDN and CDR2 is FVKESK. The length of the CDR3 is 14 residues. After removal of 4 bases from V and 4 bases from J, the junction contained 6 bases not matched to a gene. The CDR3 is CASSRWTGSYEQYF. DNA of the CDR3: TGTGCCAGCAGCCGCTGGACAGGGAGTTACGAGCAGTACTTC.